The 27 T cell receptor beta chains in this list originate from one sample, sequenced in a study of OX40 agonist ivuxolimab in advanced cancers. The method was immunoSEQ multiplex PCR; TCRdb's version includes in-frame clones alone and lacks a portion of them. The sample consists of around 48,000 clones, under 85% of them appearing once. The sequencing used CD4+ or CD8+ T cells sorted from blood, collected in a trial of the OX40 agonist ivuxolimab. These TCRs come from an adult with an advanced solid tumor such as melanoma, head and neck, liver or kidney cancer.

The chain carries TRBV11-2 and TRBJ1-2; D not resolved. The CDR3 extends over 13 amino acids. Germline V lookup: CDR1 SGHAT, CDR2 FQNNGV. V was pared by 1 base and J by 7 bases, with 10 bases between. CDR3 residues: CASSLGRWGGYTF. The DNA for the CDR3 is TGTGCCAGCAGCTTAGGGCGGTGGGGTGGCTACACCTTC. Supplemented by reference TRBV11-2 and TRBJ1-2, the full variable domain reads EAGVAQSPRYKIIEKRQSVAFWCNPISGHATLYWYQQILGQGPKLLIQFQNNGVVDDSQLPKDRFSAERLKGVDSTLKIQPAKLEDSAVYLCASSLGRWGGYTFGSGTRLTVV.

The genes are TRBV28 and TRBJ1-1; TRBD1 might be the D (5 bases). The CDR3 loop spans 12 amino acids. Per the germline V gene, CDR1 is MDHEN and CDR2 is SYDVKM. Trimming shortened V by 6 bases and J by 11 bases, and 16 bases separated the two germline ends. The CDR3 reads CASRGPAKRAFF. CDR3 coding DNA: TGTGCCAGCAGGGGACCGGCGAAGAGGGCTTTCTTT. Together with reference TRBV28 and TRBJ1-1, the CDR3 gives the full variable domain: DVKVTQSSRYLVKRTGEKVFLECVQDMDHENMFWYRQDPGLGLRLIYFSYDVKMKEKGDIPEGYSVSREKKERFSLILESASTNQTSMYLCASRGPAKRAFFGQGTRLTVV.

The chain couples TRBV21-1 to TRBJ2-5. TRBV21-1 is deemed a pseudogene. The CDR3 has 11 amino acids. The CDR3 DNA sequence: TGTGCCAGCAGCAAACTGGGGGAGCAGTACTTC. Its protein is CASSKLGEQYF.

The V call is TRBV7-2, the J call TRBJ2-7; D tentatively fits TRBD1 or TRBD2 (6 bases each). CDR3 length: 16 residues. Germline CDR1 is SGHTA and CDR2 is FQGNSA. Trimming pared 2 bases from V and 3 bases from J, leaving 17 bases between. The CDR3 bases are TGTGCCAGCAGCTTAAGGGGGGACGTTTTTGACTACGAGCAGTACTTC. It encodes CASSLRGDVFDYEQYF.

The CDR3 region is CASSLVAGTGAGSPLHF. The CDR3 bases are TGTGCCAGCAGCTTAGTCGCCGGGACAGGGGCCGGTTCACCCCTCCACTTT. The chain uses TRBV7-2 and TRBJ1-6, with 10 bases aligning to TRBD1. Losses at the gene ends were 1 base for V and 9 bases for J; bases not matched to a gene: 9. The CDR3 sequence is 17 residues long. The germline V gene encodes CDR1 SGHTA and CDR2 FQGNSA.

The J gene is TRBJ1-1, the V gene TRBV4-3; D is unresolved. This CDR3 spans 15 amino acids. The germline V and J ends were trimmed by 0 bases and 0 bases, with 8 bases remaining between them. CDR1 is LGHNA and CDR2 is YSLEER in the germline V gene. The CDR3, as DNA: TGCGCCAGCAGCCAAGAGCCTGCAATGAACACTGAAGCTTTCTTT. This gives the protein CASSQEPAMNTEAFF.

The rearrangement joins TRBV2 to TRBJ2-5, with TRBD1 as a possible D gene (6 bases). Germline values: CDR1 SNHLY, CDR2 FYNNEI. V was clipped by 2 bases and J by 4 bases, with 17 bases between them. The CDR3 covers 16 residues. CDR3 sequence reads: CASSEIRTAAVETQYF. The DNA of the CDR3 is TGTGCCAGCAGTGAAATTAGGACAGCAGCGGTAGAGACCCAGTACTTC.

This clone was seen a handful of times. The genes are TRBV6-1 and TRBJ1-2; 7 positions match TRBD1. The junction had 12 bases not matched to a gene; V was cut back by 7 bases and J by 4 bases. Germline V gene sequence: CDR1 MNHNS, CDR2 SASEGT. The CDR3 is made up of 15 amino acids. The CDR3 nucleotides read TGTGCCAGCAACGGCGACAGGGCTGGTAGCTATGGCTACACCTTC. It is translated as CASNGDRAGSYGYTF.

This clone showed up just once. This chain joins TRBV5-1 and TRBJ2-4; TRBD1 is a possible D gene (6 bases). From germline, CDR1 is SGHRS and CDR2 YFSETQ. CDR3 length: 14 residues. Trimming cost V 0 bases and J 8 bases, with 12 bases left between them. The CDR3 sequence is CASSLVGGTHIQYF. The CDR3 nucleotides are TGCGCCAGCAGCTTGGTTGGGGGCACGCACATTCAGTACTTC.

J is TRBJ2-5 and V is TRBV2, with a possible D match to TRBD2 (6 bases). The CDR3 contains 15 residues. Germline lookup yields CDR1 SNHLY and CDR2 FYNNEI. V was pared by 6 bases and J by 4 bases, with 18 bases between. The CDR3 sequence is CASRQTRSGRETQYF. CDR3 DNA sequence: TGTGCCAGCAGGCAGACTAGATCGGGGCGAGAGACCCAGTACTTC.

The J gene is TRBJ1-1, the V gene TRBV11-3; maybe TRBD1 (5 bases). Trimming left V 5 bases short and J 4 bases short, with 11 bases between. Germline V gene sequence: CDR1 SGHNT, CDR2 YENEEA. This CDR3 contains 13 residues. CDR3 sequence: CASSGGVGTEAFF. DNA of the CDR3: TGTGCCAGCAGCGGGGGGGTTGGCACTGAAGCTTTCTTT.

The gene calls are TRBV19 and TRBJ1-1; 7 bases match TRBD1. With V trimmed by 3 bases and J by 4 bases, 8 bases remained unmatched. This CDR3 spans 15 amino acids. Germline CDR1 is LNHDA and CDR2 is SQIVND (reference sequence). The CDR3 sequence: CASSIFAQGSTEAFF. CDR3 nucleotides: TGTGCCAGTAGTATTTTCGCACAGGGGAGCACTGAAGCTTTCTTT. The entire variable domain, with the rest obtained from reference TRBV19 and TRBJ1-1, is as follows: DGGITQSPKYLFRKEGQNVTLSCEQNLNHDAMYWYRQDPGQGLRLIYYSQIVNDFQKGDIAEGYSVSREKKESFPLTVTSAQKNPTAFYLCASSIFAQGSTEAFFGQGTRLTVV.

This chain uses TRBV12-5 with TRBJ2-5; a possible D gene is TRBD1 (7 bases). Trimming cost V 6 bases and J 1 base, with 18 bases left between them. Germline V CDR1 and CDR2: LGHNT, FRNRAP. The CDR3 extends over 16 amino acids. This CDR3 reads CASGRGAGGIQETQYF. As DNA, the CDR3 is TGTGCTAGTGGCCGCGGGGCAGGGGGAATCCAAGAGACCCAGTACTTC.

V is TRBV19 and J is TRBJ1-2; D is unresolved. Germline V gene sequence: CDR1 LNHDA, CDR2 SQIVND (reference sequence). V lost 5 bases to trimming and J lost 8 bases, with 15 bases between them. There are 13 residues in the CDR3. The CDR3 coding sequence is TGTGCCAGTAGTCCACTACTCATCGGGGGCTACACCTTC. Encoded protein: CASSPLLIGGYTF.

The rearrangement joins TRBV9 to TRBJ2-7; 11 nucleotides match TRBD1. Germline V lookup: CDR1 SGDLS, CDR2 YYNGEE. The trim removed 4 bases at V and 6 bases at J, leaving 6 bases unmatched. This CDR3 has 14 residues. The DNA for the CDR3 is TGTGCCAGCAGCATCGGACAGGGGGCTCTCGAGCAGTACTTC. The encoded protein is CASSIGQGALEQYF.

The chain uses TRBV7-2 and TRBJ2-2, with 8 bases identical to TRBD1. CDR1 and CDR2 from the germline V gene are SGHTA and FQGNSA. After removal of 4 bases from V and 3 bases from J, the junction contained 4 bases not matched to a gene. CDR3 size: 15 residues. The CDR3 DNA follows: TGTGCCAGCAGCTCGGACAGGGTCCACACCGGGGAGCTGTTTTTT. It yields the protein CASSSDRVHTGELFF.

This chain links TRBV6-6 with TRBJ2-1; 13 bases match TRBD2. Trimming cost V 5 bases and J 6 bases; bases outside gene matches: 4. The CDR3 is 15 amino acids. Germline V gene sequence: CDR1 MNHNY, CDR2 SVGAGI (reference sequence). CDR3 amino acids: CASSKLAGGPNEQFF. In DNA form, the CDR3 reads TGTGCCAGCAGTAAACTAGCGGGGGGGCCCAATGAGCAGTTCTTC.

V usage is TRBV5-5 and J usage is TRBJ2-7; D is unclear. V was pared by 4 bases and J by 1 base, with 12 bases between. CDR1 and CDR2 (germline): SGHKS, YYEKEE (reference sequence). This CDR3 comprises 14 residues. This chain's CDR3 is CASSARQWSYEQYF. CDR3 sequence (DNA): TGTGCCAGCAGCGCGCGGCAGTGGTCCTACGAGCAGTACTTC. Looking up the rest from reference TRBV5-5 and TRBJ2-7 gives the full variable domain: DAGVTQSPTHLIKTRGQQVTLRCSPISGHKSVSWYQQVLGQGPQFIFQYYEKEERGRGNFPDRFSARQFPNYSSELNVNALLLGDSALYLCASSARQWSYEQYFGPGTRLTVT.

The CDR3 DNA is TGTGCCAGCAGCCTGGGACAGACCTATGGCTACACCTTC. The encoded protein is CASSLGQTYGYTF. The V and J genes are TRBV6-6 and TRBJ1-2; 7 bases are a match to TRBD1. J gave up 4 bases and V 6 bases, and 5 bases lay outside the gene matches. The CDR3 has 13 amino acids. Germline CDR1 and CDR2: MNHNY and SVGAGI (reference sequence).

The CDR3 DNA is TGTGCCAGCTCACCCGGAACGGGGGACTTAGCTAACTATGGCTACACCTTC. Translation: CASSPGTGDLANYGYTF. This sequence joins TRBV18 and TRBJ1-2; weak D call: TRBD1 (5 bases). Germline V gene data show CDR1 as KGHSH and CDR2 as LQKENI. V lost 3 bases, J lost 0 bases, and 17 bases lay in between. There are 17 residues in the CDR3.

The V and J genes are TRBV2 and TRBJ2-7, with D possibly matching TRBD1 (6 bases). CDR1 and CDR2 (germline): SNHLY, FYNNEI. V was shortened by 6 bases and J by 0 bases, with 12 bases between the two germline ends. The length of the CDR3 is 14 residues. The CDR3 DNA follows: TGTGCCAGCAGGCTGACAGGTCGCTCCTACGAGCAGTACTTC. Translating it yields CASRLTGRSYEQYF.

The CDR3 sequence is CASSNRRVSETQYF. The DNA of the CDR3 is TGTGCCAGCAGCAATAGAAGGGTATCTGAGACCCAGTACTTC. The gene calls are TRBV7-8 and TRBJ2-5; D gene ambiguous. Germline CDR1 SGHVS, CDR2 FQNEAQ. The germline V and J ends were trimmed by 5 bases and 5 bases, with 15 bases remaining between them. The CDR3 is 14 amino acids.

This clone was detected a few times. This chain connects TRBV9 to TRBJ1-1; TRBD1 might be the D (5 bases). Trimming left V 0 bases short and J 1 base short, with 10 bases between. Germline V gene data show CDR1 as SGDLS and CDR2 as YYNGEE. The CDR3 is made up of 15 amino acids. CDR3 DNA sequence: TGTGCCAGCAGCGTAGATCCAGGGTGGAACACTGAAGCTTTCTTT. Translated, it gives CASSVDPGWNTEAFF.

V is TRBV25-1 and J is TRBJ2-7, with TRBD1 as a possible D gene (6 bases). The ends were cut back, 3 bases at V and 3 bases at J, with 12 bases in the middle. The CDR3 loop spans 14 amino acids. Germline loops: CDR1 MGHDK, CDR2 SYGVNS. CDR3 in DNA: TGTGCCAGCAGTGATACAGGGAGACGCTACGAGCAGTACTTC. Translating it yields CASSDTGRRYEQYF.

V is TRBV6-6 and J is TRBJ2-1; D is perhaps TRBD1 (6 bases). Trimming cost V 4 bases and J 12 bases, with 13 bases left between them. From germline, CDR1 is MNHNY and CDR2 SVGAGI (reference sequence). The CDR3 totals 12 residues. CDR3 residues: CASSSQGFRQFF. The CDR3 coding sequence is TGTGCCAGCAGTTCGCAGGGGTTTCGGCAGTTCTTC.

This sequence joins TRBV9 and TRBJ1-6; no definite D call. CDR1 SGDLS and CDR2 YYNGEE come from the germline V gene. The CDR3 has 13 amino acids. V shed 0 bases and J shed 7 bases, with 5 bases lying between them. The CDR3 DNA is TGTGCCAGCAGCGTAGGAGGGAATTCACCCCTCCACTTT. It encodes CASSVGGNSPLHF.

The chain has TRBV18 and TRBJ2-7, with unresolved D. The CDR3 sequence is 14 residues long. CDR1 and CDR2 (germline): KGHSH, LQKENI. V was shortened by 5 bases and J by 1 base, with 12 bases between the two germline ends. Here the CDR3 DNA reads TGTGCCAGCTCATTCATAGACACGTCCTACGAGCAGTACTTC. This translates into CASSFIDTSYEQYF.